A selection of T cell receptor beta chains follows, all from one sample in a study of OX40 agonist ivuxolimab in advanced cancers. Measured with immunoSEQ multiplex PCR; TCRdb has only the in-frame clones, and not every one. The sample includes about 100,000 clones, 85% to 95% of them seen just once. The material was CD4+ or CD8+ T cells sorted from blood, obtained in a trial of the OX40 agonist ivuxolimab. The origin of the receptors is an adult with an advanced solid tumor such as melanoma, head and neck, liver or kidney cancer. Both conserved end residues are part of each CDR3. Fields, in order: D gene, J gene, clone size, V gene, CDR3 DNA, CDR3 protein. The D gene is left open where the match is weak. Clone size, where shown, is once, few, many, or a class for clones that have expanded.

TRBD2 | TRBJ2-5 | NA | TRBV30 | TGTGCCTGGAGTAGCGGGGGGGCTCAAGAGACCCAGTACTTC | CAWSSGGAQETQYF
TRBD1 | TRBJ2-2 | NA | TRBV7-2 | TGTGCCAGCAGCGCATTCGGGACAGGGAACACCGGGGAGCTGTTTTTT | CASSAFGTGNTGELFF
NA | TRBJ1-2 | NA | TRBV27 | TGTGCCAGCAGTCCTAACGGGCCGCACTATGGCTACACCTTC | CASSPNGPHYGYTF
TRBD2 | TRBJ2-1 | once | TRBV6-4 | TGTGCCAGCAGTCCCGGGACTAGCGGCAATGAGCAGTTCTTC | CASSPGTSGNEQFF
TRBD1 | TRBJ2-2 | NA | TRBV10-3 | TGTGCCACCAACACAGGGGGCACCGGGGAGCTGTTTTTT | CATNTGGTGELFF
NA | TRBJ2-3 | NA | TRBV6-6 | TGTGCCAGCAATAGGGTGGGCACAGATACGCAGTATTTT | CASNRVGTDTQYF
NA | TRBJ2-2 | NA | TRBV7-2 | TGTGCCAGCAGCCCACACCCTAGGGCGGAATCCGGGGAGCTGTTTTTT | CASSPHPRAESGELFF
TRBD1 | TRBJ2-5 | NA | TRBV10-3 | TGTGCCATCAGTGGGCGGACAGGGGGGCCCCAACAAGAGACCCAGTACTTC | CAISGRTGGPQQETQYF
NA | TRBJ2-7 | few | TRBV18 | TGTGCCAGCTCACCACAACAGGCTTCCTACGAGCAGTACTTC | CASSPQQASYEQYF
TRBD2 | TRBJ2-5 | NA | TRBV11-3 | TGTGCCAGCAGCCTGACTAGTGGGAGGGCCCCAGAGACCCAGTACTTC | CASSLTSGRAPETQYF